These T cell receptor beta chains were read from a single sample in a study of blood T cells in healthy people across ages. TCRdb passed the 5' RACE reads through MiXCR, listing each CDR3 protein once. This table has some 1.4 million distinct CDR3 sequences, 42% appearing once. The sequencing sample was made of blood. All receptors derive from a woman aged 18-30 years in good health. The CDR3 runs from the conserved cysteine through the conserved F or W. Fields, in order: CDR3 length, J gene, V gene, clone size, D gene, CDR3 protein, CDR3 DNA. D genes are given only for firm matches. The size entry is marked missing in some rows and otherwise reads once, few, many or a size class.

cdr3_length: 13; j_call: TRBJ2-1; v_call: TRBV20-1; clone_size: -; d_call: -; cdr3_aa: CSATRPDYNEQFF; cdr3_nt: TGCAGTGCTACACGTCCGGATTACAATGAGCAGTTCTTC
cdr3_length: 18; j_call: TRBJ2-2; v_call: TRBV12-3/TRBV12-4; clone_size: -; d_call: TRBD2; cdr3_aa: CASSLATRGSGRTGELFF; cdr3_nt: TGTGCCAGCAGTTTAGCTACGAGAGGTAGCGGGAGAACCGGGGAGCTGTTTTTT
cdr3_length: 17; j_call: TRBJ2-3; v_call: TRBV6-5; clone_size: -; d_call: -; cdr3_aa: CASSYGLPGGTTDTQYF; cdr3_nt: TGTGCCAGTAGTTACGGACTACCAGGTGGGACCACAGATACGCAGTATTTT
cdr3_length: 14; j_call: TRBJ2-1; v_call: TRBV28; clone_size: few; d_call: -; cdr3_aa: CASRPDWAYNEQFF; cdr3_nt: TGTGCCAGCAGGCCGGACTGGGCCTACAATGAGCAGTTCTTC
cdr3_length: 14; j_call: TRBJ2-5; v_call: TRBV6-1; clone_size: few; d_call: -; cdr3_aa: CASTELQGGETQYF; cdr3_nt: TGTGCCAGCACTGAATTACAGGGAGGGGAGACCCAGTACTTC
cdr3_length: 16; j_call: TRBJ1-2; v_call: TRBV5-1; clone_size: -; d_call: TRBD1; cdr3_aa: CASRLGTGASDYGYTF; cdr3_nt: TGCGCCAGCAGACTCGGGACAGGGGCTTCCGACTATGGCTACACCTTC
cdr3_length: 16; j_call: TRBJ2-1; v_call: TRBV7-9; clone_size: -; d_call: -; cdr3_aa: CASSRLAGNNNNEQFF; cdr3_nt: TGTGCCAGCAGCCGCCTCGCTGGAAACAATAACAATGAGCAGTTCTTC
cdr3_length: 15; j_call: TRBJ2-7; v_call: TRBV12-3/TRBV12-4; clone_size: -; d_call: TRBD2; cdr3_aa: CASSKRDLAGEEQYF; cdr3_nt: TGTGCCAGCAGCAAACGGGACTTAGCGGGAGAAGAGCAGTACTTC
cdr3_length: 14; j_call: TRBJ2-1; v_call: TRBV29-1; clone_size: -; d_call: -; cdr3_aa: CSVDLQGSYNEQFF; cdr3_nt: TGCAGCGTTGATCTACAGGGCTCCTACAATGAGCAGTTCTTC
cdr3_length: 14; j_call: TRBJ1-2; v_call: TRBV20-1; clone_size: few; d_call: -; cdr3_aa: CSARDRAVYYGYTF; cdr3_nt: TGCAGTGCTAGAGATAGGGCGGTTTACTATGGCTACACCTTC
cdr3_length: 18; j_call: TRBJ2-7; v_call: TRBV6-5; clone_size: once; d_call: -; cdr3_aa: CASSYSIKPGTTLNEQYF; cdr3_nt: TGTGCCAGCAGTTACTCGATAAAACCGGGGACCACGTTAAACGAGCAGTACTTC
cdr3_length: 13; j_call: TRBJ1-5; v_call: TRBV27; clone_size: -; d_call: -; cdr3_aa: CASGLVTHQPQHF; cdr3_nt: TGTGCCAGCGGGCTCGTCACCCATCAGCCCCAGCATTTT
cdr3_length: 13; j_call: TRBJ1-4; v_call: TRBV7-6; clone_size: -; d_call: TRBD1; cdr3_aa: CASSRGQDEKLFF; cdr3_nt: TGTGCCAGCAGCAGAGGACAGGATGAAAAACTGTTTTTT
cdr3_length: 16; j_call: TRBJ2-7; v_call: TRBV25-1; clone_size: -; d_call: -; cdr3_aa: CASSKLSGRSSYEQYF; cdr3_nt: TGTGCCAGCAGTAAACTATCGGGACGGAGCTCCTACGAGCAGTACTTC
cdr3_length: 19; j_call: TRBJ2-3; v_call: TRBV4-2; clone_size: -; d_call: TRBD2; cdr3_aa: CASSQETVRTSASTDTQYF; cdr3_nt: TGTGCCAGCAGCCAAGAGACCGTTCGGACTAGCGCATCCACAGATACGCAGTATTTT
cdr3_length: 17; j_call: TRBJ2-1; v_call: TRBV20-1; clone_size: few; d_call: -; cdr3_aa: CSASMVRGVDLYNEQFF; cdr3_nt: TGCAGTGCTAGTATGGTCCGCGGGGTAGATTTATACAATGAGCAGTTCTTC
cdr3_length: 15; j_call: TRBJ2-6; v_call: TRBV3-1; clone_size: -; d_call: -; cdr3_aa: CASSLRAVTANVLTF; cdr3_nt: TGTGCCAGCAGCCTGAGGGCAGTAACGGCCAACGTCCTGACTTTC
cdr3_length: 15; j_call: TRBJ2-3; v_call: TRBV2; clone_size: few; d_call: TRBD2; cdr3_aa: CASSSRLAMPDTQYF; cdr3_nt: TGTGCCAGCAGCTCCCGACTAGCCATGCCAGATACGCAGTATTTT
cdr3_length: 17; j_call: TRBJ1-1; v_call: TRBV2; clone_size: -; d_call: -; cdr3_aa: CASSEFFERGLNTEAFF; cdr3_nt: TGTGCCAGCAGTGAATTTTTCGAGAGGGGCCTGAACACTGAAGCTTTCTTT
cdr3_length: 14; j_call: TRBJ2-5; v_call: TRBV28; clone_size: few; d_call: -; cdr3_aa: CASSPWTNSETQYF; cdr3_nt: TGTGCCAGCAGTCCATGGACTAATTCGGAGACCCAGTACTTC
cdr3_length: 14; j_call: TRBJ1-5; v_call: TRBV5-1; clone_size: -; d_call: -; cdr3_aa: CASSRGGLNEPQHF; cdr3_nt: TGCGCCAGCAGCCGCGGAGGTCTCAATGAGCCCCAGCATTTT
cdr3_length: 13; j_call: TRBJ2-5; v_call: TRBV12-3/TRBV12-4; clone_size: -; d_call: TRBD1; cdr3_aa: CASTRDRKETQYF; cdr3_nt: TGTGCCAGCACCCGGGACAGAAAAGAGACCCAGTACTTC
cdr3_length: 16; j_call: TRBJ1-4; v_call: TRBV7-9; clone_size: -; d_call: -; cdr3_aa: CASSSPVGVLNEKLFF; cdr3_nt: TGTGCCAGCAGCTCACCTGTTGGGGTACTGAATGAAAAACTGTTTTTT
cdr3_length: 19; j_call: TRBJ2-2; v_call: TRBV4-1; clone_size: few; d_call: TRBD2; cdr3_aa: CASSQLVSGRGANTGELFF; cdr3_nt: TGCGCCAGCAGCCAGCTTGTGTCGGGGCGGGGGGCGAACACCGGGGAGCTGTTTTTT
cdr3_length: 15; j_call: TRBJ1-2; v_call: TRBV29-1; clone_size: -; d_call: -; cdr3_aa: CSVPHWSPRAYGYTF; cdr3_nt: TGCAGCGTTCCTCATTGGAGCCCCAGGGCCTATGGCTACACCTTC
cdr3_length: 14; j_call: TRBJ2-2; v_call: TRBV20-1; clone_size: few; d_call: -; cdr3_aa: CSARGPVIAGELFF; cdr3_nt: TGCAGTGCTAGAGGTCCAGTTATCGCCGGGGAGCTGTTTTTT
cdr3_length: 14; j_call: TRBJ1-5; v_call: TRBV20-1; clone_size: -; d_call: -; cdr3_aa: CSAQDTGPNQPQHF; cdr3_nt: TGCAGTGCTCAGGATACAGGGCCCAATCAGCCCCAGCATTTT
cdr3_length: 17; j_call: TRBJ2-7; v_call: TRBV21-1; clone_size: few; d_call: -; cdr3_aa: CASSKTPGARETYEQYF; cdr3_nt: TGTGCCAGCAGCAAGACCCCAGGGGCACGGGAAACCTACGAGCAGTACTTC
cdr3_length: 14; j_call: TRBJ2-7; v_call: TRBV29-1; clone_size: -; d_call: -; cdr3_aa: CSVSSGLLSYEQYF; cdr3_nt: TGCAGCGTCTCTTCGGGACTCCTCTCCTACGAGCAGTACTTC
cdr3_length: 14; j_call: TRBJ2-6; v_call: TRBV28; clone_size: -; d_call: -; cdr3_aa: CASTSGPGANVLTF; cdr3_nt: TGTGCCAGCACCTCTGGCCCTGGGGCCAACGTCCTGACTTTC
cdr3_length: 12; j_call: TRBJ1-1; v_call: TRBV20-1; clone_size: -; d_call: -; cdr3_aa: CSAPRGATEAFF; cdr3_nt: TGCAGTGCTCCGAGGGGGGCGACTGAAGCTTTCTTT
cdr3_length: 16; j_call: TRBJ2-3; v_call: TRBV5-1; clone_size: few; d_call: TRBD2; cdr3_aa: CASSSGTSASTDTQYF; cdr3_nt: TGCGCCAGCAGCTCGGGGACTAGTGCTAGCACAGATACGCAGTATTTT
cdr3_length: 17; j_call: TRBJ2-3; v_call: TRBV4-2; clone_size: -; d_call: -; cdr3_aa: CASTRVLGSTSTDTQYF; cdr3_nt: TGTGCCAGCACCCGAGTACTAGGGTCAACTAGCACAGATACGCAGTATTTT
cdr3_length: 11; j_call: TRBJ2-5; v_call: TRBV29-1; clone_size: once; d_call: -; cdr3_aa: CSVVGSETQYF; cdr3_nt: TGCAGCGTTGTAGGTTCGGAGACCCAGTACTTC
cdr3_length: 14; j_call: TRBJ2-2; v_call: TRBV14; clone_size: -; d_call: -; cdr3_aa: CASSQVGATGELFF; cdr3_nt: TGTGCCAGCAGCCAAGTGGGGGCCACCGGGGAGCTGTTTTTT